Shown below are 27 T cell receptor beta chains from a single sample sequenced in a study of a mutant IDH1 vaccine in newly diagnosed glioma. Clones were read by immunoSEQ multiplex PCR, and TCRdb kept only the in-frame ones, dropping some. The sample has fewer than 45,000 clones; 80% to 90% are singletons. Stated time point: week 35, safety follow-up. In the vaccine, a single dose held 300 ug of the mutant IDH1 20-mer peptide, along with topical imiquimod. No antigen is known for these receptors. Here the sequenced sample was PBMCs, taken from a glioma patient whose treatment included an IDH1 peptide vaccine. These receptor sequences come from a man in his forties with glioma.

The V gene is TRBV30, the J gene TRBJ2-2; D is undetermined. The CDR3 length is 11 residues. Trimming removed 4 bases at V and 6 bases at J, with 6 bases between. The V gene's germline CDR1 is GTSNPN and CDR2 SVGIG (reference sequence). Here the CDR3 reads CAWKQAGELFF. DNA of the CDR3: TGTGCCTGGAAGCAGGCCGGGGAGCTGTTTTTT.

The rearrangement uses TRBV19 and TRBJ1-3; possible D gene TRBD1, 6 bases. In germline, CDR1 is LNHDA, CDR2 SQIVND (reference sequence). This CDR3 contains 13 residues. Trimming took off 3 bases at V and 4 bases at J, with 7 bases between the two ends. The CDR3 loop is CASSIGTGNTIYF. Here the CDR3 DNA reads TGTGCCAGTAGTATCGGGACAGGAAACACCATATATTTT.

This clone was seen only a few times. This chain uses TRBV10-2 with TRBJ1-5; D remains unclear. Trimming shortened V by 0 bases and J by 0 bases, and 9 bases separated the two germline ends. Germline loops: CDR1 WSHSY, CDR2 SAAADI. The CDR3 has 16 residues. The CDR3 region is CASSESPGNSNQPQHF. The CDR3, as DNA: TGCGCCAGCAGTGAGTCGCCCGGCAATAGCAATCAGCCCCAGCATTTT.

The chain joins TRBV18 to TRBJ1-1, with TRBD1 matching over 11 bases. CDR3 size: 15 residues. V shed 2 bases, J shed 5 bases, and the junction held 4 bases outside the gene matches. The V gene's germline CDR1 is KGHSH and CDR2 LQKENI. DNA of the CDR3: TGTGCCAGCTCACCATGGACAGGGGGCCGAACTGAAGCTTTCTTT. Its translation: CASSPWTGGRTEAFF.

The rearrangement links TRBV21-1 to TRBJ2-7; the table's D call, TRBD2, was not checked against the DNA. TRBV21-1 is termed a pseudogene. The CDR3 has 17 residues. CDR3 amino acids: CASRKNQETSGLWEQYF. The CDR3 DNA follows: TGTGCCAGCAGAAAAAACCAGGAGACTAGCGGGTTGTGGGAGCAGTACTTC.

This clone appeared a single time. The genes are TRBV7-2 and TRBJ1-4, with 7 bases aligning to TRBD1. V lost 3 bases and J lost 0; bases outside the gene matches: 7. Germline V gene data show CDR1 as SGHTA and CDR2 as FQGNSA. This CDR3 region has 17 residues. CDR3 DNA sequence: TGTGCCAGCAGCTTCACACCCACAGGGGCAACTAATGAAAAACTGTTTTTT. This sequence encodes CASSFTPTGATNEKLFF.

This clone was detected once. CDR3 amino acids: CASRSPYQPQHF. The CDR3 DNA follows: TGTGCCAGCAGATCCCCCTATCAGCCCCAGCATTTT. This chain joins TRBV28 and TRBJ1-5, with D uncertain. The CDR3 is 12 residues long. V was trimmed by 6 bases and J by 5 bases, leaving 8 bases between them. Germline CDR1 reads MDHEN; CDR2 reads SYDVKM. Together with reference TRBV28 and TRBJ1-5, the CDR3 gives the full variable domain: DVKVTQSSRYLVKRTGEKVFLECVQDMDHENMFWYRQDPGLGLRLIYFSYDVKMKEKGDIPEGYSVSREKKERFSLILESASTNQTSMYLCASRSPYQPQHFGDGTRLSIL.

This sequence joins TRBV11-2 and TRBJ2-6; no firm D call. With 5 bases removed from V and 0 bases from J, the gap between germline ends came to 11 bases. There are 16 residues in the CDR3. Per the germline V gene, CDR1 is SGHAT and CDR2 is FQNNGV. In DNA form, the CDR3 reads TGTGCCAGCAGCCGTGTGTGGAGCTCTGGGGCCAACGTCCTGACTTTC. Amino acids: CASSRVWSSGANVLTF.

This chain links TRBV5-1 with TRBJ1-5, with TRBD1 identical over 7 bases. CDR1 and CDR2 from the germline V gene are SGHRS and YFSETQ. The length of the CDR3 is 15 residues. With 3 bases clipped from V and 0 bases from J, the junction kept 3 bases outside the gene matches. The DNA of the CDR3 is TGCGCCAGCAGCTCATCAGGGGGTAGCAATCAGCCCCAGCATTTT. This translates into CASSSSGGSNQPQHF.

The chain employs TRBV30 and TRBJ2-5; 9 positions match TRBD2. V trimming: 6 bases; J trimming: 0 bases; junction bases outside the gene matches: 11. This CDR3 spans 16 amino acids. Per the germline V gene, CDR1 is GTSNPN and CDR2 is SVGIG (reference sequence). The CDR3 protein is CACPASGTLYQETQYF. The CDR3 coding sequence is TGTGCCTGCCCGGCTAGCGGGACATTGTACCAAGAGACCCAGTACTTC.

This sequence joins TRBV7-2 and TRBJ1-4, with D hard to call. Germline CDR1 is SGHTA and CDR2 is FQGNSA. The CDR3 runs 15 residues. Trimming left V 1 base short and J 6 bases short, with 12 bases between. The CDR3 protein is CASSLGIGPDEKLFF. The CDR3 nucleotides are TGTGCCAGCAGCTTAGGGATCGGGCCGGATGAAAAACTGTTTTTT. Full variable domain (remainder filled in from reference TRBV7-2 and TRBJ1-4): GAGVSQSPSNKVTEKGKDVELRCDPISGHTALYWYRQSLGQGLEFLIYFQGNSAPDKSGLPSDRFSAERTGGSVSTLTIQRTQQEDSAVYLCASSLGIGPDEKLFFGSGTQLSVL.

The chain's CDR3 is CASSRFGTGPYGYTF. CDR3 bases: TGTGCCAGCAGTCGGTTCGGGACAGGACCCTATGGCTACACCTTC. The V gene is TRBV28, the J gene TRBJ1-2; 8 bases match TRBD1. Unmatched junction bases numbered 9, after V lost 5 bases and J lost 4 bases. CDR1 is MDHEN, CDR2 SYDVKM, per germline. The CDR3 has 15 amino acids.

The CDR3 region has the DNA TGTGCCAGCAAGGGTTTCAGCTCCTACGAGCAGTACTTC. This translates into CASKGFSSYEQYF. The chain recombines TRBV27 with TRBJ2-7; D is undetermined. The CDR3 extends over 13 amino acids. The germline V gene encodes CDR1 MNHEY and CDR2 SMNVEV (reference sequence). Trimming shortened V by 7 bases and J by 0 bases, and 10 bases separated the two germline ends.

The rearrangement uses TRBV15 and TRBJ2-7, with D possibly TRBD1 on 5 matching bases. Trimming left V 4 bases short and J 2 bases short, with 21 bases between. CDR1 is LNHNV and CDR2 is YYDKDF in the germline V gene (reference sequence). The CDR3 has 17 residues. CDR3 loop: CATSTQKGQWNPYEQYF. CDR3 sequence (DNA): TGTGCCACCAGCACCCAAAAGGGGCAGTGGAACCCCTACGAGCAGTACTTC.

The chain employs TRBV4-2 and TRBJ2-5; D might be TRBD2 (5 bases). V was clipped by 0 bases and J by 1 base, with 15 bases between them. CDR1 LGHNA and CDR2 YNFKEQ come from the germline V gene. The CDR3 consists of 17 residues. The CDR3 DNA follows: TGTGCCAGCAGCCAAGACCCCCAAGGGAGCGTCCAAGAGACCCAGTACTTC. Its protein product is CASSQDPQGSVQETQYF.

The chain recombines TRBV5-1 with TRBJ2-1; 10 bases align to TRBD2. This CDR3 is 15 amino acids long. In germline, CDR1 is SGHRS, CDR2 YFSETQ. J gave up 2 bases and V 5 bases, and 4 bases lay outside the gene matches. CDR3 DNA sequence: TGCGCCAGCAGAGTAGCGGGGGGTACCTACAATGAGCAGTTCTTC. The encoded protein is CASRVAGGTYNEQFF.

The CDR3 nucleotides read TGTGCCAGCAGTCGGCGGTCTGGGAGTAGCACAGATACGCAGTATTTT. Translated: CASSRRSGSSTDTQYF. The chain couples TRBV28 to TRBJ2-3; TRBD2 might be the D (5 bases). Per germline, CDR1 MDHEN and CDR2 SYDVKM. CDR3 size: 16 residues. Trimming shortened V by 5 bases and J by 0 bases, and 15 bases separated the two germline ends.

The chain is built from TRBV29-1 and TRBJ2-2; D ambiguous. V was clipped by 6 bases and J by 4 bases, with 9 bases between them. The germline V gene has CDR1 SQVTM and CDR2 ANQGSEA. The length of the CDR3 is 12 residues. The CDR3 bases are TGCAGCGTCCCAAGGAGCACCGGGGAGCTGTTTTTT. Amino acids: CSVPRSTGELFF.

The chain joins TRBV11-2 to TRBJ2-5; maybe TRBD2 (6 bases). V gave up 1 base and J gave up 4 bases, with 13 bases separating them. The CDR3 consists of 15 residues. Germline CDR1 reads SGHAT; CDR2 reads FQNNGV. Here the CDR3 reads CASSLAGGSRETQYF. The CDR3 DNA follows: TGTGCCAGCAGCTTAGCCGGGGGATCTCGAGAGACCCAGTACTTC.

The chain links TRBV28 to TRBJ1-1, with D possibly matching TRBD1 (6 bases). Per germline, CDR1 MDHEN and CDR2 SYDVKM. Trimming pared 6 bases from V and 7 bases from J, leaving 18 bases between. This CDR3 has 14 amino acids. This CDR3 reads CASRALGQTFEAFF. In nucleotides, the CDR3 is TGTGCCAGCAGGGCATTAGGACAGACGTTTGAAGCTTTCTTT.

The J gene is TRBJ2-2, the V gene TRBV14; D is unresolved. The CDR3 loop spans 17 amino acids. CDR1 is SGHDN, CDR2 FVKESK, per germline. Trimming took off 0 bases at V and 5 bases at J, with 16 bases between the two ends. CDR3 sequence (DNA): TGTGCCAGCAGCCAAGAGAGGATTTCAGTCCTTACCGGGGAGCTGTTTTTT. As protein: CASSQERISVLTGELFF.

This chain links TRBV27 with TRBJ1-2; 8 bases are a match to TRBD1. The germline gives CDR1 MNHEY, CDR2 SMNVEV (reference sequence). V lost 5 bases to trimming and J lost 7 bases; unmatched junction nucleotides: 21. CDR3 size: 18 residues. In DNA, the CDR3 is TGTGCCAGCAGTCTCTCGTGGAGCAGGGGGCCCGAGGGACGTGGCTACACCTTC. Its protein product is CASSLSWSRGPEGRGYTF.

The rearrangement uses TRBV29-1 and TRBJ1-4; no reliable D call. Trimming took off 4 bases at V and 6 bases at J, with 12 bases between the two ends. The CDR3 has 13 amino acids. Per germline, CDR1 SQVTM and CDR2 ANQGSEA. The CDR3 region has the DNA TGCAGCGTTGGCGGCCCAAGTCATGAAAAACTGTTTTTT. Encoded protein: CSVGGPSHEKLFF. The whole variable domain, filled in from reference TRBV29-1 and TRBJ1-4, reads SAVISQKPSRDICQRGTSLTIQCQVDSQVTMMFWYRQQPGQSLTLIATANQGSEATYESGFVIDKFPISRPNLTFSTLTVSNMSPEDSSIYLCSVGGPSHEKLFFGSGTQLSVL.

The chain links TRBV14 to TRBJ2-2; D possibly corresponds to TRBD2 (7 bases). This CDR3 contains 16 residues. The germline gives CDR1 SGHDN, CDR2 FVKESK. Trimming took 2 bases from V and 7 from J, leaving 17 bases between them. CDR3 residues: CASSQNGGRIGGELFF. In nucleotides, the CDR3 is TGTGCCAGCAGCCAAAACGGGGGGCGTATTGGCGGGGAGCTGTTTTTT.

This clone was seen just once. The chain carries TRBV4-3 and TRBJ2-7; 7 bases map to TRBD1. J lost 2 bases, V lost 0 bases, and 4 bases had no gene match. The CDR3 is 15 amino acids. Germline V gene sequence: CDR1 LGHNA, CDR2 YSLEER. CDR3 protein: CASSQDDRATYEQYF. CDR3 sequence (DNA): TGCGCCAGCAGCCAAGATGACAGGGCCACCTACGAGCAGTACTTC.

The chain's CDR3 is CASSQSRGSHEQYF. In DNA, the CDR3 is TGTGCCAGCAGCCAATCGAGGGGATCCCACGAGCAGTACTTC. V usage is TRBV16 and J usage is TRBJ2-7, with D perhaps being TRBD1 or TRBD2 (5 bases each). Germline CDR1 and CDR2: KGHSY and FQNENV. The CDR3 length is 14 residues. Between the trimmed V and J ends, which lost 0 bases and 5 bases, there was a span of 11 bases. Full variable domain (remainder filled in from reference TRBV16 and TRBJ2-7): GEEVAQTPKHLVRGEGQKAKLYCAPIKGHSYVFWYQQVLKNEFKFLISFQNENVFDETGMPKERFSAKCLPNSPCSLEIQATKLEDSAVYFCASSQSRGSHEQYFGPGTRLTVT.

The chain joins TRBV4-1 to TRBJ1-1, with TRBD1 matching 7 bases. There are 17 residues in the CDR3. Germline assignment: CDR1 MGHRA and CDR2 YSYEKL. Unmatched junction bases numbered 7, after V lost 0 bases and J lost 0 bases. CDR3 nucleotide sequence: TGCGCCAGCAGCCAAGAGGGGACAGTCAGCCTGAACACTGAAGCTTTCTTT. Its protein is CASSQEGTVSLNTEAFF.